These 14 T cell receptor beta chains originate from one sample sequenced in a study of cytomegalovirus exposure and HLA in healthy donors. PCR was performed using 60 Vbeta and 13 Jbeta primers. TCRdb's copy holds only in-frame clones and misses some; the assay was immunoSEQ multiplex PCR. The table records around 130,000 clones, approximately 70% of them present only once. The sample comprised PBMCs. Source of these receptors: a woman aged 55-69 years in good health and CMV-seropositive.

CDR3 residues: CASSPREEGEQYF. The DNA of the CDR3 is TGTGCCAGCAGCCCCCGTGAGGAGGGGGAGCAGTACTTC. The gene calls are TRBV11-1 and TRBJ2-7, with D possibly being TRBD2 (6 bases). The CDR3 is made up of 13 amino acids. CDR1 is SGHAT, CDR2 FQDESV, per germline (reference sequence). V lost 5 bases, J lost 7 bases, and 15 bases lay in between. Together with reference TRBV11-1 and TRBJ2-7, the CDR3 gives the full variable domain: EAEVAQSPRYKITEKSQAVAFWCDPISGHATLYWYRQILGQGPELLVQFQDESVVDDSQLPKDRFSAERLKGVDSTLKIQPAELGDSAMYLCASSPREEGEQYFGPGTRLTVT.

The J gene is TRBJ1-2, the V gene TRBV6-1; 8 bases are a match to TRBD1. The CDR3 has 13 amino acids. Germline lookup yields CDR1 MNHNS and CDR2 SASEGT. The V gene end was trimmed by 7 bases and the J gene end by 4 bases; junction bases not matched to a gene: 5. The CDR3 DNA reads TGTGCCAGCACCATTACAGGGGGCTATGGCTACACCTTC. It translates to CASTITGGYGYTF.

This chain links TRBV27 with TRBJ1-2, with unresolved D. Germline CDR1 is MNHEY and CDR2 is SMNVEV (reference sequence). Trimming removed 3 bases from V and 7 bases from J, with 15 bases in between. CDR3 length equals 14 residues. The CDR3 bases are TGTGCCAGCAGTTTTAACGTGGAGGAATCTGGCTACACCTTC. It translates to CASSFNVEESGYTF.

The rearrangement joins TRBV29-1 to TRBJ2-3; 8 nucleotides line up with TRBD1. V was pared by 4 bases and J by 3 bases, with 6 bases of the junction left unmatched. CDR3 length: 14 amino acids. The germline gives CDR1 SQVTM, CDR2 ANQGSEA. Here the CDR3 DNA reads TGCAGCGTTGGACAGGGGCTAGGGACAGATACGCAGTATTTT. Amino acid sequence: CSVGQGLGTDTQYF.

This clone was detected once. The chain combines TRBV6-5 with TRBJ1-1; possibly TRBD1 for D (5 bases). The germline V gene has CDR1 MNHEY and CDR2 SVGAGI. This CDR3 has 14 amino acids. V was clipped by 0 bases and J by 4 bases, with 9 bases between them. CDR3 in DNA: TGTGCCAGCAGTTACTCGGGGGGAGTCACTGAAGCTTTCTTT. Translation: CASSYSGGVTEAFF.

The rearrangement links TRBV9 to TRBJ2-7; perhaps TRBD2 as D (7 bases). V was pared by 3 bases and J by 7 bases, with 17 bases between. CDR3 length: 14 amino acids. Germline CDR1 and CDR2: SGDLS and YYNGEE. CDR3 protein: CASSGWGEGGEQYF. The CDR3 bases are TGTGCCAGCAGCGGTTGGGGGGAGGGGGGGGAGCAGTACTTC. The whole variable domain, filled in from reference TRBV9 and TRBJ2-7, reads DSGVTQTPKHLITATGQRVTLRCSPRSGDLSVYWYQQSLDQGLQFLIQYYNGEERAKGNILERFSAQQFPDLHSELNLSSLELGDSALYFCASSGWGEGGEQYFGPGTRLTVT.

J is TRBJ2-3 and V is TRBV5-6; D is unclear. V lost 4 bases and J lost 2, with 23 bases in between. The germline gives CDR1 SGHDT, CDR2 YYEEEE. CDR3 length equals 18 residues. The CDR3 region has the DNA TGTGCCAGCAGCCCCTTACGTAGTCGACACGTCTACACAGATACGCAGTATTTT. Encoded protein: CASSPLRSRHVYTDTQYF. Drawing the rest from reference TRBV5-6 and TRBJ2-3, the complete variable domain is DAGVTQSPTHLIKTRGQQVTLRCSPKSGHDTVSWYQQALGQGPQFIFQYYEEEERQRGNFPDRFSGHQFPNYSSELNVNALLLGDSALYLCASSPLRSRHVYTDTQYFGPGTRLTVL.

The V and J genes are TRBV11-3 and TRBJ2-5; D not certain. The CDR3 consists of 13 residues. Germline values: CDR1 SGHNT, CDR2 YENEEA. V dropped 1 base and J dropped 5 bases, with 8 bases sitting between them. Written as DNA, the CDR3 is TGTGCCAGCAGCTTAGGTTCTTTGGAGACCCAGTACTTC. Its protein is CASSLGSLETQYF.

The gene calls are TRBV6-4 and TRBJ1-2, with 8 bases identical to TRBD1. The CDR3 sequence is 16 residues long. V shed 4 bases and J 2 bases; nucleotides not matched to a gene: 9. CDR1 is MRHNA, CDR2 SNTAGT, per germline. The CDR3 DNA reads TGTGCCAGCAGTGTGAACAGGGGGATATCGAACTATGGCTACACCTTC. It is translated as CASSVNRGISNYGYTF.

The chain employs TRBV10-1 and TRBJ1-2; 10 bases are shared with TRBD1. The CDR3 runs to 14 residues. With V trimmed by 8 bases and J by 5 bases, 8 bases remained unmatched. Looked up from germline, CDR1 is WNHNN and CDR2 is SYGVQD (reference sequence). The chain's CDR3 is CASSYDRGLYGYTF. The CDR3 DNA reads as TGCGCCAGCTCCTACGACAGGGGGCTATATGGCTACACCTTC.

The J gene is TRBJ2-1, the V gene TRBV10-3, with 10 bases matching TRBD1. The J segment lost 7 bases and the V segment lost 4 bases, leaving 4 bases of the junction unmatched. This CDR3 is built from 14 residues. Per germline, CDR1 ENHRY and CDR2 SYGVKD. The CDR3 region has the DNA TGTGCCATCAGTGGACAGGGGGCTAATAATGAGCAGTTCTTC. It yields the protein CAISGQGANNEQFF.

The chain carries TRBV7-2 and TRBJ1-5, with 8 positions matching TRBD1. The V and J ends lost 5 bases and 7 bases, in that order; junction bases with no gene match: 10. The CDR3 has 15 amino acids. Germline loops: CDR1 SGHTA, CDR2 FQGNSA. CDR3 bases: TGTGCCAGCAGCCCAGAGGGACAGGCCAGGCAGCCCCAGCATTTT. Its protein is CASSPEGQARQPQHF.

The rearrangement joins TRBV13 to TRBJ2-5; 8 bases are shared with TRBD2. The CDR3 covers 16 residues. Losses at the gene ends were 4 bases for V and 2 bases for J; bases not matched to a gene: 9. CDR1 is PRHDT, CDR2 FYEKMQ, per germline (reference sequence). Here the CDR3 reads CASSSDSGGRQETQYF. In DNA, the CDR3 is TGTGCCAGCAGCTCAGACAGCGGGGGCCGACAAGAGACCCAGTACTTC.

This chain uses TRBV5-1 with TRBJ1-5, with 8 bases identical to TRBD1. The CDR3 runs to 16 residues. V lost 0 bases and J lost 6; bases outside the gene matches: 8. Germline lookup yields CDR1 SGHRS and CDR2 YFSETQ. The CDR3: CASSLAAGGEGQPQHF. The CDR3 nucleotides are TGCGCCAGCAGCTTGGCGGCAGGGGGCGAAGGTCAGCCCCAGCATTTT.